The next 20 T cell receptor beta chains were all read from a single sample in a study of post-analysis software for immune sequencing data. Study results and limitations: Among five TRBV segments more frequent in patients than controls were TRBV5-6, TRBV5-1 and TRBV20-1.

Their cognate antigens are unknown. Tagging with unique molecular identifiers was a feature of the TCR beta cDNA libraries. Via MiXCR, TCRdb re-called the PCR reads, giving one row per CDR3 protein. The sample contains hundreds of thousands of distinct CDR3 sequences, over 45% of which appear only once. Sequencing was done on a sample of blood. The source is a girl aged 2 to 10 with multiple sclerosis.

V and J are TRBV12-3 or TRBV12-4 and TRBJ2-1; the match to TRBD2 covers 8 bases. This CDR3 has 16 amino acids. V lost 4 bases and J lost 7; bases outside the gene matches: 12. CDR3 residues: CASSSLERGKENEQFF. CDR3 DNA sequence: TGTGCCAGCAGTTCCCTCGAGCGGGGGAAGGAAAATGAGCAGTTCTTC.

The chain couples TRBV4-2 to TRBJ2-7, with 8 bases aligning to TRBD2. Trimming cost V 6 bases and J 2 bases; bases outside gene matches: 12. This CDR3 is 16 amino acids long. The V gene's germline CDR1 is LGHNA and CDR2 YNFKEQ. The CDR3 sequence: CASSPYEPGGPYEQYF. For the CDR3, the DNA is TGTGCCAGCAGTCCGTATGAACCGGGAGGGCCCTACGAGCAGTACTTC.

The rearrangement links TRBV5-6 to TRBJ2-7; D uncertain. Per the germline V gene, CDR1 is SGHDT and CDR2 is YYEEEE. The germline V and J ends were trimmed by 2 bases and 2 bases, with 14 bases remaining between them. The length of the CDR3 is 15 residues. The CDR3 sequence: CASSFKSRSPYEQYF. CDR3 bases: TGTGCCAGCAGCTTCAAATCCCGGAGCCCCTACGAGCAGTACTTC.

This sequence joins TRBV29-1 and TRBJ1-1; D unclear. V lost 3 bases, J lost 1 base, and 9 bases lay in between. This CDR3 has 13 residues. Germline CDR1 reads SQVTM; CDR2 reads ANQGSEA. The CDR3 coding sequence is TGCAGCGTTGATGAACAGACGAACACTGAAGCTTTCTTT. Amino acids: CSVDEQTNTEAFF.

The V gene is TRBV7-9, the J gene TRBJ1-2, with a possible D match to TRBD1 (6 bases). Germline-derived CDR1 and CDR2 are SEHNR and FQNEAQ (reference sequence). Trimming stripped 4 bases from V and 6 bases from J, with 15 bases between. The CDR3 has 14 residues. This CDR3 is CASSSLGTLNGYTF. The CDR3 DNA sequence: TGTGCCAGCAGCTCGCTCGGGACACTAAATGGCTACACCTTC.

This clonotype showed up just a few times. The CDR3 sequence: CASMVGRGIYGYTF. The CDR3 DNA is TGTGCCAGCATGGTCGGCAGGGGAATCTATGGCTACACCTTC. The chain links TRBV6-2 or TRBV6-3 to TRBJ1-2, with D possibly being TRBD1 (6 bases). The CDR3 extends over 14 amino acids. With 7 bases removed from V and 4 bases from J, the gap between germline ends came to 16 bases. Germline CDR1 and CDR2: MNHEY and SVGEGT.

This clonotype was picked up a small number of times. The J gene is TRBJ2-5, the V gene TRBV29-1; D may be TRBD1 or TRBD2 (5 bases each). V dropped 8 bases and J dropped 2 bases, with 9 bases sitting between them. Germline CDR1 reads SQVTM; CDR2 reads ANQGSEA. This CDR3 region has 11 residues. The CDR3 here is CSTGLQETQYF. DNA of the CDR3: TGCAGCACGGGGCTACAAGAGACCCAGTACTTC.

Comment on this clonotype: A read error may account for a junction end that differs from germline. The CDR3: CSAEDSQGRGGYTF. In nucleotides, the CDR3 is TGCAGCGCTGAAGATTCTCAGGGTCGGGGAGGCTACACCTTC. V is TRBV29-1 and J is TRBJ1-2; a possible D gene is TRBD1 (5 bases). CDR3 length: 14 residues. Germline V gene sequence: CDR1 SQVTM, CDR2 ANQGSEA.

CDR3 protein: CASSYLTSDTQYF. The CDR3 nucleotides are TGTGCCAGCAGTTACTTAACTAGCGATACGCAGTATTTT. The V call is TRBV6-2 or TRBV6-3, the J call TRBJ2-3, with D possibly TRBD2 on 6 matching bases. Germline values: CDR1 MNHEY, CDR2 SVGEGT. V was pared by 1 base and J by 6 bases, with 8 bases between. The CDR3 runs 13 residues.

This chain connects TRBV5-1 to TRBJ2-5; D not resolved. CDR1 is SGHRS and CDR2 is YFSETQ in the germline V gene. V dropped 0 bases and J dropped 5 bases, with 11 bases sitting between them. This CDR3 has 14 residues. The CDR3 region is CASSLDLPGETQYF. CDR3 in DNA: TGCGCCAGCAGCTTGGATCTCCCCGGGGAGACCCAGTACTTC.

The chain joins TRBV6-5 to TRBJ2-7, with 11 bases matching TRBD1. The CDR3 runs to 15 residues. Germline values: CDR1 MNHEY, CDR2 SVGAGI. The trim removed 6 bases at V and 6 bases at J, leaving 10 bases unmatched. The CDR3 DNA follows: TGTGCCAGCAGCCAGACCGGGACAGGGGGGCCCGAGCAGTACTTC. Translated: CASSQTGTGGPEQYF.

This chain connects TRBV27 to TRBJ2-7; TRBD2 agrees at 11 bases. Unmatched junction bases numbered 9, after V lost 2 bases and J lost 0 bases. There are 18 residues in the CDR3. In germline, CDR1 is MNHEY, CDR2 SMNVEV (reference sequence). CDR3 nucleotides: TGTGCCAGCAGTTTAGTAGCGGGAGGGTCAAGGAGCTCCTACGAGCAGTACTTC. Its translation: CASSLVAGGSRSSYEQYF.

The V call is TRBV7-2, the J call TRBJ2-1; 16 bases agree with TRBD2. The J segment lost 7 bases and the V segment lost 4 bases, leaving 4 bases of the junction unmatched. The CDR3 is made up of 16 amino acids. Germline values: CDR1 SGHTA, CDR2 FQGNSA. The CDR3 protein is CASSSGLAGGTNEQFF. CDR3 coding DNA: TGTGCCAGCAGCTCGGGACTAGCGGGGGGGACGAATGAGCAGTTCTTC.

This rearrangement joins TRBV4-3 to TRBJ2-2; possible D gene TRBD1, 5 bases. CDR3 length: 14 residues. V was clipped by 0 bases and J by 4 bases, with 6 bases between them. Germline CDR1 and CDR2: LGHNA and YSLEER. Here the CDR3 DNA reads TGCGCCAGCAGCCAAGAGACAGTCACCGGGGAGCTGTTTTTT. Its protein is CASSQETVTGELFF.

The V call is TRBV7-9, the J call TRBJ2-5; 8 nucleotides agree with TRBD2. Gene TRBJ2-7 matches the end of the DNA better, so the J call may be wrong. CDR3 length: 14 amino acids. The germline CDR1 and CDR2 sequences are SEHNR and FQNEAQ (reference sequence). The CDR3 here is CASSFKREYYEQYF. The CDR3 DNA reads as TGTGCCAGCAGCTTCAAGCGGGAGTACTACGAGCAGTACTTC.

There are a few counts of this clonotype. V usage is TRBV4-2 and J usage is TRBJ2-7; TRBD2 is a possible D gene (6 bases). Looked up from germline, CDR1 is LGHNA and CDR2 is YNFKEQ. The CDR3 loop spans 17 amino acids. Trimming stripped 0 bases from V and 5 bases from J, with 20 bases between. CDR3 sequence (DNA): TGTGCCAGCAGCCAAGAGACGGGGGAGGCAACAATGGACGAGCAGTACTTC. Translating it yields CASSQETGEATMDEQYF.

The rearrangement joins TRBV6-2 or TRBV6-3 to TRBJ2-7; the match to TRBD2 covers 11 bases. V trimming: 0 bases; J trimming: 5 bases; junction bases outside the gene matches: 9. Germline values: CDR1 MNHEY, CDR2 SVGEGT. The CDR3 extends over 17 amino acids. In DNA, the CDR3 is TGTGCCAGCAGTTACTCGGTACGGACTAGCGGGCGGCACGAGCAGTACTTC. It is translated as CASSYSVRTSGRHEQYF.

The chain has TRBV7-9 and TRBJ2-3, with D hard to call. The V gene lost 5 bases and the J gene lost 0 bases, with 9 bases spanning the gap. This CDR3 is 14 amino acids long. Germline CDR1 reads SEHNR; CDR2 reads FQNEAQ (reference sequence). As DNA, the CDR3 is TGTGCCAGCAGCACGACTGGGAGCACAGATACGCAGTATTTT. Its translation is CASSTTGSTDTQYF.

The table lists this clonotype with a count of one. The chain couples TRBV11-2 to TRBJ2-7; 10 bases agree with TRBD2. CDR1 and CDR2 (germline): SGHAT, FQNNGV. The trim removed 4 bases at V and 4 bases at J, leaving 7 bases unmatched. The CDR3 has 15 residues. The CDR3 DNA follows: TGTGCCAGCAGCTCCCTCCGGACTAGCGGTTACGAGCAGTACTTC. Amino acid sequence: CASSSLRTSGYEQYF.

The CDR3 region is CASSQDRGTYGYTF. CDR3 sequence (DNA): TGCGCCAGCAGCCAGGACAGGGGGACCTATGGCTACACCTTC. The chain joins TRBV5-1 to TRBJ1-2, with TRBD1 matching over 10 bases. Germline-derived CDR1 and CDR2 are SGHRS and YFSETQ. CDR3 length equals 14 residues. The V gene end was trimmed by 4 bases and the J gene end by 4 bases; junction bases not matched to a gene: 4.